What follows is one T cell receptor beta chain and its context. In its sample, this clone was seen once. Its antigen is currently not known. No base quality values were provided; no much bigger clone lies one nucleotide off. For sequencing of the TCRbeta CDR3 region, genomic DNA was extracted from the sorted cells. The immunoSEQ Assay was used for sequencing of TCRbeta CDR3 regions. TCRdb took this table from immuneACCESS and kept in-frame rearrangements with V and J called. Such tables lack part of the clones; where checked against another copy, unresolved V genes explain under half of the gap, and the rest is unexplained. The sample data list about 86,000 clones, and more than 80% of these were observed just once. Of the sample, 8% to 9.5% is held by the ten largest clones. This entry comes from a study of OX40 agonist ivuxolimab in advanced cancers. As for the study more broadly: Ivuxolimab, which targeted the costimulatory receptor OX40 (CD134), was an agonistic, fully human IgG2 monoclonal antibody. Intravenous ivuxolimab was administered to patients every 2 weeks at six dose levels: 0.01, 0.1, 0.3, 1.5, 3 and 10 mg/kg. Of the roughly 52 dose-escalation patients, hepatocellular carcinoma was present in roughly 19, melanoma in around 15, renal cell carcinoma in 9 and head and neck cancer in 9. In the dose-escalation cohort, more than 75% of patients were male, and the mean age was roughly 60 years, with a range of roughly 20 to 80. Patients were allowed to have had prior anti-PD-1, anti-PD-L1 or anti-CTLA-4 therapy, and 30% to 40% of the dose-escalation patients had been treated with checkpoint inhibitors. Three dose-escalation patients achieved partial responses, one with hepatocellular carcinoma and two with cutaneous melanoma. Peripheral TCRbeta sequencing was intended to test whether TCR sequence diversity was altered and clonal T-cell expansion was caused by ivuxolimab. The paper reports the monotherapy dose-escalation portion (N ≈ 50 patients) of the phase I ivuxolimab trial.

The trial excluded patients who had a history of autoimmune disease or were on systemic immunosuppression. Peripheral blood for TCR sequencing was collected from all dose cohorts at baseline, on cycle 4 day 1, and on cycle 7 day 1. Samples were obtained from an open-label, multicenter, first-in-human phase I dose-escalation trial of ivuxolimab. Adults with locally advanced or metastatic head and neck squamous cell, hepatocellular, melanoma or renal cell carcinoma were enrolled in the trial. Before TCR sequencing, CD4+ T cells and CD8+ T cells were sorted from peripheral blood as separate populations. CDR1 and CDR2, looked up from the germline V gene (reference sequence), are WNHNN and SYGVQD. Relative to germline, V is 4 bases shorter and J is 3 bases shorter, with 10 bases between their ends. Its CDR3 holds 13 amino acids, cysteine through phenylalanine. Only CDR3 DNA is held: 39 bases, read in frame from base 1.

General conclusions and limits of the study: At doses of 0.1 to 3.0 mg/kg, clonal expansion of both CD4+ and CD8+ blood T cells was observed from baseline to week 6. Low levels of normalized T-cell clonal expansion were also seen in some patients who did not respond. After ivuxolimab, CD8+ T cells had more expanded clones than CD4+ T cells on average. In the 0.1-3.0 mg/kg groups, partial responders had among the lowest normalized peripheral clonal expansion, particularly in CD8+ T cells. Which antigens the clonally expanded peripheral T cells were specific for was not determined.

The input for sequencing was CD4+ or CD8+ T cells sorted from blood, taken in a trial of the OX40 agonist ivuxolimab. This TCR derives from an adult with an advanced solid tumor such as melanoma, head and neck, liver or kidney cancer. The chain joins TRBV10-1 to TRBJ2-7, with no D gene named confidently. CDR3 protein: CASSGPHSYEQYF. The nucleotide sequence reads TGCGCCAGCAGTGGCCCCCACAGCTACGAGCAGTACTTC.